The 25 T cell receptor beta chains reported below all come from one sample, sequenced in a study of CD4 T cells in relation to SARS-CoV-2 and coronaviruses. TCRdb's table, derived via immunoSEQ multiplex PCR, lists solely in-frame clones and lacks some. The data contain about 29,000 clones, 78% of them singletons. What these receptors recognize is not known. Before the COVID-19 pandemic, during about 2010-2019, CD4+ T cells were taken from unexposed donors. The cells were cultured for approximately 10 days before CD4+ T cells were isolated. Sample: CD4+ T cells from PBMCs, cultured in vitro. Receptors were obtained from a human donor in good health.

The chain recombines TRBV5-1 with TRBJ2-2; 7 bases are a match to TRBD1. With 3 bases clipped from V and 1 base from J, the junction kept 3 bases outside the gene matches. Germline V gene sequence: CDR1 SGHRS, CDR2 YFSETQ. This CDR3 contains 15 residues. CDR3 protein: CASSSRTGNTGELFF. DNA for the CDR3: TGCGCCAGCAGCTCCCGGACAGGGAACACCGGGGAGCTGTTTTTT.

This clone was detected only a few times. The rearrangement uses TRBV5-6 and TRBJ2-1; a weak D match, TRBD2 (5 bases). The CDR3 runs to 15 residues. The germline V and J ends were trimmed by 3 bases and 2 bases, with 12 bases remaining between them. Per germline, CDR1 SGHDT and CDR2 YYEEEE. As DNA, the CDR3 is TGTGCCAGCAGCTCGTTAGCGACCCCCTACAATGAGCAGTTCTTC. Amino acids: CASSSLATPYNEQFF.

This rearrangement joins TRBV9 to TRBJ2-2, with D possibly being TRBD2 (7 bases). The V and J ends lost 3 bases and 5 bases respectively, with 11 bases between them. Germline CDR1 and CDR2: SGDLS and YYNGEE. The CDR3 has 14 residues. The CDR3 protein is CASSGGRGTGELFF. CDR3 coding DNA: TGTGCCAGCAGCGGGGGGAGGGGGACCGGGGAGCTGTTTTTT.

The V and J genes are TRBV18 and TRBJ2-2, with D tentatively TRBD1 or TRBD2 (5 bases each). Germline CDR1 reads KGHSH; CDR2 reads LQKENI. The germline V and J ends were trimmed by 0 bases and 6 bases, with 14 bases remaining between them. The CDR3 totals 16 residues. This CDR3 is CASSPPNDGGSGELFF. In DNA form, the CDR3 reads TGTGCCAGCTCACCACCGAACGATGGGGGTTCCGGGGAGCTGTTTTTT. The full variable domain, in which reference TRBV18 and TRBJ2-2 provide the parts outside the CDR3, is NAGVMQNPRHLVRRRGQEARLRCSPMKGHSHVYWYRQLPEEGLKFMVYLQKENIIDESGMPKERFSAEFPKEGPSILRIQQVVRGDSAAYFCASSPPNDGGSGELFFGEGSRLTVL.

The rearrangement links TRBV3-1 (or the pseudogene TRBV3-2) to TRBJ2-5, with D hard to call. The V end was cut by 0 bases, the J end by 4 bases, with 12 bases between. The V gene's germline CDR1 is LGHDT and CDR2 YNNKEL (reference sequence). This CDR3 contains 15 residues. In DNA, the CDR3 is TGTGCCAGCAGCCAAGAACGGCTCCCACTAGAGACCCAGTACTTC. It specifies CASSQERLPLETQYF.

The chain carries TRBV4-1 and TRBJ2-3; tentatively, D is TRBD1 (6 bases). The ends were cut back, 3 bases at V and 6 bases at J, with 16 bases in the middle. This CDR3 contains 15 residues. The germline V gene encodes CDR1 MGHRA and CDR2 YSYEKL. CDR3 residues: CASSHRRGPEDTQYF. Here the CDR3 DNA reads TGCGCCAGCAGCCACCGCAGGGGCCCGGAGGATACGCAGTATTTT.

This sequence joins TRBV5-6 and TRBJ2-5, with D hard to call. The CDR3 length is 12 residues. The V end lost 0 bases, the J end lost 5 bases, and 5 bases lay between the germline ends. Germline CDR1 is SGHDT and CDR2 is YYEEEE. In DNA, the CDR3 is TGTGCCAGCAGCTTGGCCGGGGAGACCCAGTACTTC. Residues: CASSLAGETQYF.

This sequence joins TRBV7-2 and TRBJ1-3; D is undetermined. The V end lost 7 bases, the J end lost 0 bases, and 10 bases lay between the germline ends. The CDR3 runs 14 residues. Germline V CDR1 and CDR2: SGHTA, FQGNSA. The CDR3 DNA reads TGTGCCAGCACCAGACTGTCCTCTGGAAACACCATATATTTT. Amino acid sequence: CASTRLSSGNTIYF. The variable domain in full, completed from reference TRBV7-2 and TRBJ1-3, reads GAGVSQSPSNKVTEKGKDVELRCDPISGHTALYWYRQSLGQGLEFLIYFQGNSAPDKSGLPSDRFSAERTGGSVSTLTIQRTQQEDSAVYLCASTRLSSGNTIYFGEGSWLTVV.

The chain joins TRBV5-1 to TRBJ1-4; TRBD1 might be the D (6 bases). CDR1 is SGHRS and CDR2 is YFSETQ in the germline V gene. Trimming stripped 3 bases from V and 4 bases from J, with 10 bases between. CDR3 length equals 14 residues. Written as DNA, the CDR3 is TGCGCCAGCAGCTCCGGACAGTTTAATGAAAAACTGTTTTTT. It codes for CASSSGQFNEKLFF.

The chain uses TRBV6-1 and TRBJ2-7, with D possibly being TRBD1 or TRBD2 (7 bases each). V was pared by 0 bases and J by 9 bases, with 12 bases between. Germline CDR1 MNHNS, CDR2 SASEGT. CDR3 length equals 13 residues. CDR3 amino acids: CASSEATRGGQYF. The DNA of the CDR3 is TGTGCCAGCAGTGAAGCGACCAGGGGGGGGCAGTACTTC.

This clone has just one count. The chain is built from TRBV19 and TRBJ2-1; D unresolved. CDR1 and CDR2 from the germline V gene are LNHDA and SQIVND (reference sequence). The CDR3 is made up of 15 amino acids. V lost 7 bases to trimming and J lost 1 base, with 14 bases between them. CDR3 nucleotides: TGTGCCAGTACCCCAGACCGTACGTCCTACAATGAGCAGTTCTTC. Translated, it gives CASTPDRTSYNEQFF.

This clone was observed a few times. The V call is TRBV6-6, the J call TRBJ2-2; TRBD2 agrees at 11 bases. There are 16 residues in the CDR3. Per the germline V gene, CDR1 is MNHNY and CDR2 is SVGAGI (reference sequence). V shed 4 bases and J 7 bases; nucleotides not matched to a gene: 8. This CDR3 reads CASSSTGTSGGGELFF. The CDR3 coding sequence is TGTGCCAGCAGTTCGACCGGGACTAGCGGCGGCGGGGAGCTGTTTTTT.

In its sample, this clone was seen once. DNA for the CDR3: TGTGCCAGCAGCGACCCGGGGCTGGTACCAGATACGCAGTATTTT. This sequence encodes CASSDPGLVPDTQYF. The rearrangement links TRBV6-5 to TRBJ2-3; D possibly uses TRBD1 or TRBD2 (5 bases each). Between the trimmed V and J ends, which lost 6 bases and 4 bases, there was a span of 17 bases. This CDR3 is 15 amino acids long. Germline loops: CDR1 MNHEY, CDR2 SVGAGI.

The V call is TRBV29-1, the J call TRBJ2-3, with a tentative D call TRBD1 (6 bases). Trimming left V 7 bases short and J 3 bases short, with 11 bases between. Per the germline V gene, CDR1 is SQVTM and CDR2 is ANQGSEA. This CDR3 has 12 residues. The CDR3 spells CSGETGTDTQYF. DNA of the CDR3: TGCAGCGGGGAAACAGGGACAGATACGCAGTATTTT.

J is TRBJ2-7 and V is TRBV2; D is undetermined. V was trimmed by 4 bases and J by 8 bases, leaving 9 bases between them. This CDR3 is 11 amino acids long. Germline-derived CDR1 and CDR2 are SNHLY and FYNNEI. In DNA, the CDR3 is TGTGCCAGCAGTGCCCCTCGTAAGCAGTACTTC. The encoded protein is CASSAPRKQYF.

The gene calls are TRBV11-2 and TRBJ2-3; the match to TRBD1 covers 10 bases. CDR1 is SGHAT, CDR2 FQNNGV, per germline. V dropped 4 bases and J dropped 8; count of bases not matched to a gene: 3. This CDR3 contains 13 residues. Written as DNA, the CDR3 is TGTGCCAGCAGCTCGGGGGACAGGGGTACGCAGTATTTT. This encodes CASSSGDRGTQYF.

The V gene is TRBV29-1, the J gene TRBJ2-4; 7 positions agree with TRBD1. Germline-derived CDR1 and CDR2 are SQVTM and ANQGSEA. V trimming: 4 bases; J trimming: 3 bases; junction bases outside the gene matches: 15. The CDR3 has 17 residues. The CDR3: CSVVGTDPRGVKNIQYF. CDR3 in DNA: TGCAGCGTTGTAGGGACAGACCCTCGAGGGGTCAAAAACATTCAGTACTTC.

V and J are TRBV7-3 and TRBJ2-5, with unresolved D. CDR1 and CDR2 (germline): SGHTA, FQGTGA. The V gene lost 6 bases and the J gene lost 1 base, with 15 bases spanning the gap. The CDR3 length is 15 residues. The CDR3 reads CASSLVGSPQETQYF. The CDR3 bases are TGTGCCAGCAGTCTCGTCGGGTCCCCCCAAGAGACCCAGTACTTC.

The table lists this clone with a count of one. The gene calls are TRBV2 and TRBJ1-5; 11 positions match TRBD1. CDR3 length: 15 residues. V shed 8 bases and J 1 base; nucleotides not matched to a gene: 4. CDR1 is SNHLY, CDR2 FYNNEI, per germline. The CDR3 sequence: CASGGDRGSNQPQHF. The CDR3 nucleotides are TGTGCCAGCGGGGGGGACAGGGGGAGCAATCAGCCCCAGCATTTT.

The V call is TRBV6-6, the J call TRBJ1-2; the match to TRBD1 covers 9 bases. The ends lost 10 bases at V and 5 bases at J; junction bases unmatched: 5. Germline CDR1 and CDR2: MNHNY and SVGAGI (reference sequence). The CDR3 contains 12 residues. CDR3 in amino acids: CATTQGAYGYTF. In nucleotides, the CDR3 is TGTGCCACCACACAGGGGGCGTATGGCTACACCTTC.

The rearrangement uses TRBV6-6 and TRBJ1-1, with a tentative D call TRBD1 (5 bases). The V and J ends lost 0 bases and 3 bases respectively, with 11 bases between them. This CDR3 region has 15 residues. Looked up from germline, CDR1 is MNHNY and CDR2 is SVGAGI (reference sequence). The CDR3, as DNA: TGTGCCAGCAGTTACTCGGTCAGGGCCTACACTGAAGCTTTCTTT. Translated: CASSYSVRAYTEAFF.

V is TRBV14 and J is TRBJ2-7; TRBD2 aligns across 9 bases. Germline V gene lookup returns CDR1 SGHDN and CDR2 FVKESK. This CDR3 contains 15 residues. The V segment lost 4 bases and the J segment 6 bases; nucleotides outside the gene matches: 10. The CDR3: CASSPNEVAGAEQYF. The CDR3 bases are TGTGCCAGCAGCCCCAATGAGGTAGCGGGGGCCGAGCAGTACTTC.

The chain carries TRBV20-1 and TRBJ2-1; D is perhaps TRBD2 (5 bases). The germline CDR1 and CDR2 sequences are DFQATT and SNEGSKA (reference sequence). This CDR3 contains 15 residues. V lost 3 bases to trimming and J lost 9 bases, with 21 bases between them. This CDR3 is CSASPGNAVVGEQFF. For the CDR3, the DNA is TGCAGTGCTAGTCCCGGGAACGCCGTCGTTGGTGAGCAGTTCTTC.

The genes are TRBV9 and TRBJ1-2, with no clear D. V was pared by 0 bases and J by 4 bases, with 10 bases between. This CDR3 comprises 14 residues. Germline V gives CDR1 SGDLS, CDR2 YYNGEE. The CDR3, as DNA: TGTGCCAGCAGCGTAGCGGGTACGAGCTATGGCTACACCTTC. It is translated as CASSVAGTSYGYTF.

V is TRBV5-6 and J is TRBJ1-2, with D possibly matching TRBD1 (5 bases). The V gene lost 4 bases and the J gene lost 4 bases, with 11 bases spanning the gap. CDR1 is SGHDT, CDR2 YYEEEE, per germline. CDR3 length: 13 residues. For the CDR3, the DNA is TGTGCCAGCAGCCGGGACGTCACCTATGGCTACACCTTC. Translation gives CASSRDVTYGYTF.